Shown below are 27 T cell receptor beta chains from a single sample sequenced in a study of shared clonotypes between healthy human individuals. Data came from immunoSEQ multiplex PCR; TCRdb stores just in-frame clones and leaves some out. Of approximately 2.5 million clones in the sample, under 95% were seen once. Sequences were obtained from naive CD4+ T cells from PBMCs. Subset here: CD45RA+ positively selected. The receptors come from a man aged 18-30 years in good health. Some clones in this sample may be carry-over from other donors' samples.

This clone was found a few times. This chain's CDR3 is CASSQAGTLLANEQFF. The CDR3 DNA follows: TGCGCCAGCAGCCAAGCCGGGACTCTCCTCGCCAATGAGCAGTTCTTC. The V call is TRBV5-1, the J call TRBJ2-1, with D perhaps TRBD2 (6 bases). Per germline, CDR1 SGHRS and CDR2 YFSETQ. V was trimmed by 4 bases and J by 6 bases, leaving 20 bases between them. There are 16 residues in the CDR3. Variable domain in full (rest from reference TRBV5-1 and TRBJ2-1): KAGVTQTPRYLIKTRGQQVTLSCSPISGHRSVSWYQQTPGQGLQFLFEYFSETQRNKGNFPGRFSGRQFSNSRSEMNVSTLELGDSALYLCASSQAGTLLANEQFFGPGTRLTVL.

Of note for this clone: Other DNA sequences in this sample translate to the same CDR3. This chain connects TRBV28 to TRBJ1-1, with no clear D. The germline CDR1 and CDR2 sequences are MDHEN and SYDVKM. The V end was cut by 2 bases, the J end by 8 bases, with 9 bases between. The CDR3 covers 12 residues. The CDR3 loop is CASSLLQTEAFF. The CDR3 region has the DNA TGTGCCAGCAGTTTACTTCAGACCGAAGCTTTCTTT.

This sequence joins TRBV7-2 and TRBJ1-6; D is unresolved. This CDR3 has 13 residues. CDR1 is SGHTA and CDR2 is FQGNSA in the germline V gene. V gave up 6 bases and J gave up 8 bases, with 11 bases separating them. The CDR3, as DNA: TGTGCCAGCAGGAGACCCGGGTATTCACCCCTCCACTTT. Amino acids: CASRRPGYSPLHF.

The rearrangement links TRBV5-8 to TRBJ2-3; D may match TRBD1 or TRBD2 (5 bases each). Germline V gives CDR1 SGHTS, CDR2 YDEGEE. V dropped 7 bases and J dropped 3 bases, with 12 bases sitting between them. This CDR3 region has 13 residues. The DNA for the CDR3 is TGTGCCAGCGACCTTGGGGGTACAGATACGCAGTATTTT. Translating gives CASDLGGTDTQYF.

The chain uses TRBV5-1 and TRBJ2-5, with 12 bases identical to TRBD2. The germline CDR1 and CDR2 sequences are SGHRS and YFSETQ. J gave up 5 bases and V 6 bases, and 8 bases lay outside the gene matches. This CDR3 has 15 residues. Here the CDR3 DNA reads TGCGCCAGCACCAGACTAGCGGGAGACTATGAGACCCAGTACTTC. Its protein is CASTRLAGDYETQYF. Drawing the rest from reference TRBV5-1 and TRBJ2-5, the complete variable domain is KAGVTQTPRYLIKTRGQQVTLSCSPISGHRSVSWYQQTPGQGLQFLFEYFSETQRNKGNFPGRFSGRQFSNSRSEMNVSTLELGDSALYLCASTRLAGDYETQYFGPGTRLLVL.

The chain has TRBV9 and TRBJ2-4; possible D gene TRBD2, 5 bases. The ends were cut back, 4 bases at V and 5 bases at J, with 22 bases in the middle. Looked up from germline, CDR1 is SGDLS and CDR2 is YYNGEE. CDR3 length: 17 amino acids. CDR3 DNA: TGTGCCAGCAGCCGCCCCAGAGACGGAGCGGAACAAAACATTCAGTACTTC. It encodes CASSRPRDGAEQNIQYF. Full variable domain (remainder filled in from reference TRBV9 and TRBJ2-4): DSGVTQTPKHLITATGQRVTLRCSPRSGDLSVYWYQQSLDQGLQFLIQYYNGEERAKGNILERFSAQQFPDLHSELNLSSLELGDSALYFCASSRPRDGAEQNIQYFGAGTRLSVL.

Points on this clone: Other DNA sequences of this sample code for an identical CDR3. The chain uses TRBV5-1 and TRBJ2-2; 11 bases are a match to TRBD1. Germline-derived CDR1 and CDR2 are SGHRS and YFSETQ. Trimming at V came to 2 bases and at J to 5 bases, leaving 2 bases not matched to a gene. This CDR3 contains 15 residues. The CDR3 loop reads CASSFGTGGTGELFF. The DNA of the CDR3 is TGCGCCAGCAGCTTCGGGACAGGGGGGACCGGGGAGCTGTTTTTT.

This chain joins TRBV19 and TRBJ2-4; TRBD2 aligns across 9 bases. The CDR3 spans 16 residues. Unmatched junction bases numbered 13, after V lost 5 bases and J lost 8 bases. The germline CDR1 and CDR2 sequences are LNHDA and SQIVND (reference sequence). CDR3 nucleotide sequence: TGTGCCAGTAGTCCGAGTGGTAGCGGGGGAACATACATTCAGTACTTC. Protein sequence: CASSPSGSGGTYIQYF.

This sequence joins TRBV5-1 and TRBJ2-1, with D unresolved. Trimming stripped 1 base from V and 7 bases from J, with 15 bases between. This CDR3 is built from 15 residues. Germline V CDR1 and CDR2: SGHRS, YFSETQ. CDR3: CASSLNPQEQNEQFF. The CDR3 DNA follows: TGCGCCAGCAGCTTGAACCCACAAGAGCAAAATGAGCAGTTCTTC. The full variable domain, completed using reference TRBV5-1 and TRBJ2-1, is KAGVTQTPRYLIKTRGQQVTLSCSPISGHRSVSWYQQTPGQGLQFLFEYFSETQRNKGNFPGRFSGRQFSNSRSEMNVSTLELGDSALYLCASSLNPQEQNEQFFGPGTRLTVL.

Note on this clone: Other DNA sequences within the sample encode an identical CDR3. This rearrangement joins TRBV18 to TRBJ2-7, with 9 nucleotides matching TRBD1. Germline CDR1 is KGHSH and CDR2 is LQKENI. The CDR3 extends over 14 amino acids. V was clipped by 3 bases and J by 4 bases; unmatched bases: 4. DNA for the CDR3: TGTGCCAGCTCACCTAGGGACAGGGTTTACGAGCAGTACTTC. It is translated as CASSPRDRVYEQYF.

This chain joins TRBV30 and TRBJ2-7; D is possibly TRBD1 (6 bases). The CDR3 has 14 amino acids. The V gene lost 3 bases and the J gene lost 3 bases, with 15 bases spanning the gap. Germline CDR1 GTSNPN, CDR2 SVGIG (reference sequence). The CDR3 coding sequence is TGTGCCTGGAGCGCCGGGACAAAACGCTACGAGCAGTACTTC. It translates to CAWSAGTKRYEQYF.

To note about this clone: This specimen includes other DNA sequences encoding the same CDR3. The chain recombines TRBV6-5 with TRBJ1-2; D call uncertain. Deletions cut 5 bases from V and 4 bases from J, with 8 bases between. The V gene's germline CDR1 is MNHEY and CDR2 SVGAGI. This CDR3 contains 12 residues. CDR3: CASSPYGYGYTF. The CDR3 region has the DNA TGTGCCAGCAGTCCATACGGCTATGGCTACACCTTC.

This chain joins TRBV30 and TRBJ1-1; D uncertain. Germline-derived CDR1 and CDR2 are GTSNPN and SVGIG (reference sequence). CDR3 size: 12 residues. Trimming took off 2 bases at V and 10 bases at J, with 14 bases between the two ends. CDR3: CAWSTSSLGAFF. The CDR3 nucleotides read TGTGCCTGGAGTACGTCTTCCCTTGGAGCTTTCTTT.

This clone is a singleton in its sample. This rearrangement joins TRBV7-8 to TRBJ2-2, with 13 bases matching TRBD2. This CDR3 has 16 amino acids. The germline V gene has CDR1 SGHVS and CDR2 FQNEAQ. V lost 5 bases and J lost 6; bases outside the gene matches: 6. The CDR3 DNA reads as TGTGCCAGCAGCATTACTAGCGGGAGGGCCTCCGGGGAGCTGTTTTTT. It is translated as CASSITSGRASGELFF. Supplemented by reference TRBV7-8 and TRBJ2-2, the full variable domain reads GAGVSQSPRYKVAKRGQDVALRCDPISGHVSLFWYQQALGQGPEFLTYFQNEAQLDKSGLPSDRFFAERPEGSVSTLKIQRTQQEDSAVYLCASSITSGRASGELFFGEGSRLTVL.

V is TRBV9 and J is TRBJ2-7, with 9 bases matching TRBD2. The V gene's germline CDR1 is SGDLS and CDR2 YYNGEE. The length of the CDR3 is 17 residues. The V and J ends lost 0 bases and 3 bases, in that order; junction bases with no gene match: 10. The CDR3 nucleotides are TGTGCCAGCAGCGTAGCTGCTAGCGGGGCAGGCGTCTACGAGCAGTACTTC. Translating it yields CASSVAASGAGVYEQYF.

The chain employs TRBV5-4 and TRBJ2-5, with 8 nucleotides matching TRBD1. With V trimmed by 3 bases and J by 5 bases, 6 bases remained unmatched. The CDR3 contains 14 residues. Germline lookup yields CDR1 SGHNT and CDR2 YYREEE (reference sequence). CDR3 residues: CASSSKDREETQYF. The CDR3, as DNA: TGTGCCAGCAGCTCAAAGGACAGGGAGGAGACCCAGTACTTC.

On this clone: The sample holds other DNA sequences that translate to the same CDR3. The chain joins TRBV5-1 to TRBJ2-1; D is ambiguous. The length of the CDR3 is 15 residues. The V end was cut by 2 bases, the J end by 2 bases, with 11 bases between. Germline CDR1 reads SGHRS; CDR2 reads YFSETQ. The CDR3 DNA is TGCGCCAGCAGCTTAGATGGGCGGACCTACAATGAGCAGTTCTTC. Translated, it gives CASSLDGRTYNEQFF.

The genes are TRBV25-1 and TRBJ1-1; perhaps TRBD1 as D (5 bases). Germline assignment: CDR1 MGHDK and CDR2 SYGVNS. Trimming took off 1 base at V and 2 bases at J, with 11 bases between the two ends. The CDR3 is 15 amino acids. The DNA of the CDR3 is TGTGCCAGCAGTGAATGGGACGGGGCTAACACTGAAGCTTTCTTT. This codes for CASSEWDGANTEAFF.

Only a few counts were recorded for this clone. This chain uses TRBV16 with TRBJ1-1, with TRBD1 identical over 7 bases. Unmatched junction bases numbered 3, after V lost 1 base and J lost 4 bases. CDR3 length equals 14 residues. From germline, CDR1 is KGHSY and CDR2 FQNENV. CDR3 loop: CASSQLRGLTEAFF. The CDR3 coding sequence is TGTGCCAGCAGCCAATTGAGGGGGCTCACTGAAGCTTTCTTT.

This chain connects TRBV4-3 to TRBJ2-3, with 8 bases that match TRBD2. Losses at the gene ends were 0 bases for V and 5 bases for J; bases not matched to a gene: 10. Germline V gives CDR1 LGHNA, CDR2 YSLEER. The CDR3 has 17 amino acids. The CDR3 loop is CASSQEGPAGDIDTQYF. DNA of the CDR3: TGCGCCAGCAGCCAAGAGGGGCCAGCGGGAGATATAGATACGCAGTATTTT.

CDR3 region: CASSPTGQGSYGYTF. CDR3 nucleotides: TGTGCCAGCAGCCCCACCGGACAGGGGAGCTATGGCTACACCTTC. This rearrangement joins TRBV28 to TRBJ1-2; 9 bases fit TRBD1. Germline V CDR1 and CDR2: MDHEN, SYDVKM. Germline trimming cut 6 bases from V and 4 bases from J; bases unmatched to any gene: 9. The CDR3 sequence is 15 residues long.

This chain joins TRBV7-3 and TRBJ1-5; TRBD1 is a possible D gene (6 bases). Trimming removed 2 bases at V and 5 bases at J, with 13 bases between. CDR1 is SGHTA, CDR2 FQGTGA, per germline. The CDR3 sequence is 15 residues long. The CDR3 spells CASSLQGGRDQPQHF. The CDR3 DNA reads TGTGCCAGCAGCTTACAAGGGGGTAGGGATCAGCCCCAGCATTTT. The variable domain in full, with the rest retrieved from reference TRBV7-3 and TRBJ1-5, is GAGVSQTPSNKVTEKGKYVELRCDPISGHTALYWYRQSLGQGPEFLIYFQGTGAADDSGLPNDRFFAVRPEGSVSTLKIQRTERGDSAVYLCASSLQGGRDQPQHFGDGTRLSIL.

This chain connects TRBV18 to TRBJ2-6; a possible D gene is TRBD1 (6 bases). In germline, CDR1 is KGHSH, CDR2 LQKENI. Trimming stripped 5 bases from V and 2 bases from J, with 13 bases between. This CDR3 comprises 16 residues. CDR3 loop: CASSFPDRPGANVLTF. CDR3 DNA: TGTGCCAGCTCATTTCCGGACAGACCTGGGGCCAACGTCCTGACTTTC.

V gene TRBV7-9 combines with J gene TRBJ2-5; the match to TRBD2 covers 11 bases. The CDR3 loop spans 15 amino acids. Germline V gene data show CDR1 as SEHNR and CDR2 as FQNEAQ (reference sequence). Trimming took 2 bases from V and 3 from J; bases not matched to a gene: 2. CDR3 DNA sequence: TGTGCCAGCAGCTTAATGGGACTAGCGGAAGAGACCCAGTACTTC. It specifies CASSLMGLAEETQYF. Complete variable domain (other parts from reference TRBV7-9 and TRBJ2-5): DTGVSQNPRHKITKRGQNVTFRCDPISEHNRLYWYRQTLGQGPEFLTYFQNEAQLEKSRLLSDRFSAERPKGSFSTLEIQRTEQGDSAMYLCASSLMGLAEETQYFGPGTRLLVL.

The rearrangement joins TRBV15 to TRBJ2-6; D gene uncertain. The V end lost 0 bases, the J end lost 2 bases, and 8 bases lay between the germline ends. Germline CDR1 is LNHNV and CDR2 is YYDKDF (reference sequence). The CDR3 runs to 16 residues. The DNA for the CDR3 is TGTGCCACCAGCAGAGATGGGGATCCTGGGGCCAACGTCCTGACTTTC. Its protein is CATSRDGDPGANVLTF.

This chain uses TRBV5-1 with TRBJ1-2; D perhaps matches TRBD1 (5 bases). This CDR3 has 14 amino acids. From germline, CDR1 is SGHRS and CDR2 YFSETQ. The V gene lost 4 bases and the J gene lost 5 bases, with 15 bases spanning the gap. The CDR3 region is CASSASGTEYGYTF. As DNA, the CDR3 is TGCGCCAGCAGCGCCTCAGGGACCGAATATGGCTACACCTTC.

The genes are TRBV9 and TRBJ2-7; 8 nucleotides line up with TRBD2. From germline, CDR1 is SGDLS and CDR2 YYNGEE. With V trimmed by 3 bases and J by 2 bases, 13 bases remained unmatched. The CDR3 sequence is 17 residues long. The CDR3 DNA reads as TGTGCCAGCAGCGGCCGGGGGGGACCCTGGGGAACCTACGAGCAGTACTTC. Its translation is CASSGRGGPWGTYEQYF.